Listed below are T cell receptor beta chains from one sample, sequenced in a study of CD8 T cells in Susac syndrome. TCRdb re-derived calls from the immunoSEQ multiplex PCR reads in MiXCR, one entry per CDR3 protein. The sample yields 150,000 to 200,000 distinct CDR3 sequences, approximately 94% seen once. The sequencing sample was made of CD4+ T cells from PBMCs. Source of these receptors: a human donor with multiple sclerosis. Each CDR3 is given with its conserved first and last residue. The order of the fields is D gene, J gene, clone size, V gene, CDR3 protein, CDR3 DNA. A D gene is named only where the DNA matches it firmly. Clone size is not always given. Where it is, it says once, few, many or a class for expanded clones.

d_call: .; j_call: TRBJ2-5; clone_size: .; v_call: TRBV12-3/TRBV12-4; cdr3_aa: CASSLQGKETQYF; cdr3_nt: TGTGCCAGCAGTCTACAGGGAAAAGAGACCCAGTACTTC
d_call: .; j_call: TRBJ1-2; clone_size: .; v_call: TRBV20-1; cdr3_aa: CSAPRQGIYGYTF; cdr3_nt: TGCAGTGCCCCAAGGCAGGGTATCTATGGCTACACCTTC
d_call: TRBD1; j_call: TRBJ1-1; clone_size: .; v_call: TRBV6-2/TRBV6-3; cdr3_aa: CASRIKDRVNTEAFF; cdr3_nt: TGTGCCAGCAGGATAAAGGACAGGGTGAACACTGAAGCTTTCTTT
d_call: .; j_call: TRBJ2-7; clone_size: .; v_call: TRBV3-1; cdr3_aa: CASSPGQPQTYEQYF; cdr3_nt: TGTGCCAGCAGCCCCGGACAACCCCAGACCTACGAGCAGTACTTC
d_call: TRBD2; j_call: TRBJ2-5; clone_size: .; v_call: TRBV18; cdr3_aa: CASSLTSGSPETQYF; cdr3_nt: TGTGCCAGCTCGCTGACTAGCGGGAGTCCAGAGACCCAGTACTTC
d_call: .; j_call: TRBJ1-1; clone_size: .; v_call: TRBV29-1; cdr3_aa: CSVSVEPGNTEAFF; cdr3_nt: TGCAGCGTTTCCGTTGAACCGGGGAACACTGAAGCTTTCTTT
d_call: .; j_call: TRBJ2-2; clone_size: .; v_call: TRBV6-6; cdr3_aa: CASSYSGIGAGELFF; cdr3_nt: TGTGCCAGCAGTTACTCGGGTATCGGGGCCGGGGAGCTGTTTTTT
d_call: TRBD2; j_call: TRBJ2-2; clone_size: .; v_call: TRBV12-3/TRBV12-4; cdr3_aa: CASSLRPPAGDTGELFF; cdr3_nt: TGTGCCAGCAGTTTAAGACCCCCAGCGGGAGACACCGGGGAGCTGTTTTTT
d_call: TRBD2; j_call: TRBJ2-7; clone_size: .; v_call: TRBV24-1; cdr3_aa: CATSDTQLAGYTYEQYF; cdr3_nt: TGTGCCACCAGTGATACTCAACTAGCGGGATATACGTACGAGCAGTACTTC
d_call: .; j_call: TRBJ2-5; clone_size: .; v_call: TRBV11-2; cdr3_aa: CASSLSRTEETQYF; cdr3_nt: TGTGCCAGCAGCTTATCCAGGACAGAAGAGACCCAGTACTTC
d_call: .; j_call: TRBJ2-5; clone_size: .; v_call: TRBV5-1; cdr3_aa: CASTTTTGKDQETQYF; cdr3_nt: TGCGCCAGCACGACAACGACAGGAAAAGATCAAGAGACCCAGTACTTC
d_call: .; j_call: TRBJ2-3; clone_size: .; v_call: TRBV3-1; cdr3_aa: CASSQEGPGTDTQYF; cdr3_nt: TGTGCCAGCAGCCAGGAGGGTCCCGGCACAGATACGCAGTATTTT
d_call: .; j_call: TRBJ1-5; clone_size: .; v_call: TRBV12-3/TRBV12-4; cdr3_aa: CASSLKGWGMVPQHF; cdr3_nt: TGTGCCAGCAGTTTAAAGGGGTGGGGGATGGTGCCCCAGCATTTT
d_call: .; j_call: TRBJ2-3; clone_size: .; v_call: TRBV12-3/TRBV12-4; cdr3_aa: CASTLTDTQYF; cdr3_nt: TGTGCCAGCACCCTTACCGATACGCAGTATTTT
d_call: TRBD1; j_call: TRBJ1-5; clone_size: .; v_call: TRBV28; cdr3_aa: CASPRQGSQPQHF; cdr3_nt: TGTGCCAGCCCACGACAGGGCAGTCAGCCCCAGCATTTT
d_call: TRBD2; j_call: TRBJ2-7; clone_size: .; v_call: TRBV29-1; cdr3_aa: CSVEDPGLAGEQYF; cdr3_nt: TGCAGCGTTGAAGATCCGGGACTAGCGGGAGAGCAGTACTTC
d_call: .; j_call: TRBJ1-5; clone_size: .; v_call: TRBV7-2; cdr3_aa: CASSPPPGVNQPQHF; cdr3_nt: TGTGCCAGCAGCCCCCCCCCGGGAGTGAACCAGCCCCAGCATTTT
d_call: .; j_call: TRBJ1-1; clone_size: once; v_call: TRBV12-3/TRBV12-4; cdr3_aa: CASSFRGATEAFF; cdr3_nt: TGTGCCAGCAGTTTCAGGGGTGCCACTGAAGCTTTCTTT
d_call: .; j_call: TRBJ1-1; clone_size: once; v_call: TRBV29-1; cdr3_aa: CSVTGTLNTEAFF; cdr3_nt: TGCAGCGTGACAGGAACACTCAACACTGAAGCTTTCTTT
d_call: TRBD1; j_call: TRBJ2-5; clone_size: .; v_call: TRBV11-2; cdr3_aa: CASSSALRGRGETQYF; cdr3_nt: TGTGCCAGCAGCTCCGCACTCAGGGGGCGGGGAGAGACCCAGTACTTC
d_call: TRBD1; j_call: TRBJ2-5; clone_size: .; v_call: TRBV20-1; cdr3_aa: CSARLLQGEETQYF; cdr3_nt: TGCAGTGCTAGACTATTACAGGGGGAAGAGACCCAGTACTTC
d_call: .; j_call: TRBJ2-7; clone_size: .; v_call: TRBV6-6; cdr3_aa: CASRRGGGPYEQYF; cdr3_nt: TGTGCCAGCAGACGGGGAGGGGGTCCCTACGAGCAGTACTTC
d_call: TRBD2; j_call: TRBJ2-7; clone_size: .; v_call: TRBV27; cdr3_aa: CASSLPGSGRNEQYF; cdr3_nt: TGTGCCAGCAGTTTACCAGGGTCCGGGAGGAACGAGCAGTACTTC
d_call: TRBD2; j_call: TRBJ2-7; clone_size: .; v_call: TRBV7-9; cdr3_aa: CASSPIGLAGGTYEQYF; cdr3_nt: TGTGCCAGCAGCCCAATCGGCCTGGCGGGGGGAACCTACGAGCAGTACTTC
d_call: .; j_call: TRBJ2-7; clone_size: few; v_call: TRBV12-3/TRBV12-4; cdr3_aa: CASSGHYEQYF; cdr3_nt: TGTGCCAGCAGTGGACACTACGAGCAGTACTTC
d_call: .; j_call: TRBJ1-2; clone_size: .; v_call: TRBV7-9; cdr3_aa: CASSPLAGASYGYTF; cdr3_nt: TGTGCCAGCAGCCCTTTGGCGGGGGCTAGCTATGGCTACACCTTC
d_call: .; j_call: TRBJ2-1; clone_size: .; v_call: TRBV11-2; cdr3_aa: CASSFRAGGNYNEQFF; cdr3_nt: TGTGCCAGCAGCTTCAGAGCGGGCGGGAATTACAATGAGCAGTTCTTC
d_call: .; j_call: TRBJ1-2; clone_size: .; v_call: TRBV3-1; cdr3_aa: CASSRKGGNYGYTF; cdr3_nt: TGTGCCAGCAGCCGGAAAGGGGGGAACTATGGCTACACCTTC
d_call: .; j_call: TRBJ2-7; clone_size: .; v_call: TRBV2; cdr3_aa: CAGVAYNSYEQYF; cdr3_nt: TGTGCCGGAGTCGCTTATAACTCCTACGAGCAGTACTTC
d_call: TRBD2; j_call: TRBJ2-5; clone_size: .; v_call: TRBV24-1; cdr3_aa: CATSSLTGGIQETQYF; cdr3_nt: TGTGCCACCAGTTCCTTAACCGGGGGGATTCAAGAGACCCAGTACTTC
d_call: .; j_call: TRBJ2-7; clone_size: .; v_call: TRBV5-1; cdr3_aa: CASSLGDNYEQYF; cdr3_nt: TGCGCCAGCAGCTTGGGGGACAACTACGAGCAGTACTTC
d_call: TRBD1; j_call: TRBJ1-5; clone_size: .; v_call: TRBV20-1; cdr3_aa: CSARSPGQGGNQPQHF; cdr3_nt: TGCAGTGCTAGGTCCCCCGGACAGGGAGGCAATCAGCCCCAGCATTTT
d_call: .; j_call: TRBJ1-2; clone_size: .; v_call: TRBV9; cdr3_aa: CASSVAGENYGYTF; cdr3_nt: TGTGCCAGCAGCGTAGCGGGGGAGAACTATGGCTACACCTTC
d_call: TRBD1; j_call: TRBJ1-1; clone_size: .; v_call: TRBV9; cdr3_aa: CASSSGGQGSTEAFF; cdr3_nt: TGTGCCAGCAGCTCCGGAGGACAGGGGTCCACTGAAGCTTTCTTT
d_call: TRBD1; j_call: TRBJ2-7; clone_size: .; v_call: TRBV5-8; cdr3_aa: CASSRGQGISYEQYF; cdr3_nt: TGTGCCAGCAGCCGGGGACAGGGAATCTCCTACGAGCAGTACTTC
d_call: TRBD2; j_call: TRBJ2-3; clone_size: .; v_call: TRBV29-1; cdr3_aa: CSGELIAGAGDTQYF; cdr3_nt: TGCAGCGGTGAACTGATAGCGGGAGCGGGAGATACGCAGTATTTT
d_call: .; j_call: TRBJ1-2; clone_size: .; v_call: TRBV7-9; cdr3_aa: CASSPQDDWGGDYGYTF; cdr3_nt: TGTGCCAGCAGCCCTCAGGACGACTGGGGCGGTGACTATGGCTACACCTTC
d_call: .; j_call: TRBJ1-2; clone_size: .; v_call: TRBV30; cdr3_aa: CAWSVWTDYGYTF; cdr3_nt: TGTGCCTGGAGTGTATGGACCGATTATGGCTACACCTTC
d_call: .; j_call: TRBJ2-5; clone_size: .; v_call: TRBV10-3; cdr3_aa: CAISAWEETQYF; cdr3_nt: TGTGCCATCAGTGCGTGGGAAGAGACCCAGTACTTC
d_call: TRBD1; j_call: TRBJ1-1; clone_size: .; v_call: TRBV5-1; cdr3_aa: CASSHYAGTGDTEAFF; cdr3_nt: TGCGCCAGCAGCCACTACGCCGGGACAGGGGACACTGAAGCTTTCTTT
d_call: .; j_call: TRBJ2-7; clone_size: .; v_call: TRBV30; cdr3_aa: CAWGLSLPYEQYF; cdr3_nt: TGTGCCTGGGGACTATCCCTTCCCTACGAGCAGTACTTC
d_call: .; j_call: TRBJ2-5; clone_size: .; v_call: TRBV7-2; cdr3_aa: CASSWMGETQYF; cdr3_nt: TGTGCCAGCAGCTGGATGGGAGAGACCCAGTACTTC
d_call: TRBD1; j_call: TRBJ2-5; clone_size: .; v_call: TRBV5-4; cdr3_aa: CASVQDRGETQYF; cdr3_nt: TGTGCCAGCGTGCAAGACAGGGGAGAGACCCAGTACTTC
d_call: .; j_call: TRBJ1-2; clone_size: once; v_call: TRBV6-6; cdr3_aa: CASSSRTSYGYTF; cdr3_nt: TGTGCCAGCAGTTCCCGAACCTCCTATGGCTACACCTTC
d_call: .; j_call: TRBJ2-4; clone_size: .; v_call: TRBV2; cdr3_aa: CASSETGVENIQYF; cdr3_nt: TGTGCCAGCAGTGAAACCGGGGTTGAGAACATTCAGTACTTC
d_call: .; j_call: TRBJ2-5; clone_size: .; v_call: TRBV11-2; cdr3_aa: CASSQRGGETQYF; cdr3_nt: TGTGCCAGCAGCCAAAGGGGGGGGGAGACCCAGTACTTC
d_call: .; j_call: TRBJ2-5; clone_size: .; v_call: TRBV7-9; cdr3_aa: CASSRGSGGRGIETQYF; cdr3_nt: TGTGCCAGCAGCAGGGGGTCTGGCGGGAGAGGAATAGAGACCCAGTACTTC
d_call: .; j_call: TRBJ2-5; clone_size: .; v_call: TRBV27; cdr3_aa: CASRIAWAIQETQYF; cdr3_nt: TGTGCCAGCAGGATAGCGTGGGCTATCCAAGAGACCCAGTACTTC
d_call: .; j_call: TRBJ2-5; clone_size: .; v_call: TRBV4-2; cdr3_aa: CASSHGALQETQYF; cdr3_nt: TGTGCCAGCAGCCACGGAGCTCTTCAAGAGACCCAGTACTTC
d_call: TRBD1; j_call: TRBJ2-5; clone_size: .; v_call: TRBV29-1; cdr3_aa: CSAEEHRGRRETQYF; cdr3_nt: TGCAGCGCCGAGGAGCACAGGGGGCGCCGAGAGACCCAGTACTTC
d_call: .; j_call: TRBJ2-7; clone_size: .; v_call: TRBV20-1; cdr3_aa: CSALLLALKDEQYF; cdr3_nt: TGCAGTGCCCTACTCCTAGCCTTAAAAGATGAGCAGTACTTC
d_call: .; j_call: TRBJ2-5; clone_size: once; v_call: TRBV6-2/TRBV6-3; cdr3_aa: CASSPAGLQYF; cdr3_nt: TGTGCCAGCAGCCCCGCCGGACTCCAGTACTTC
d_call: TRBD2; j_call: TRBJ2-1; clone_size: .; v_call: TRBV12-3/TRBV12-4; cdr3_aa: CASRSGRAGEQFF; cdr3_nt: TGTGCCAGCAGGAGCGGGAGGGCCGGCGAGCAGTTCTTC
d_call: .; j_call: TRBJ1-1; clone_size: .; v_call: TRBV12-5; cdr3_aa: CASGFQGNTEAFF; cdr3_nt: TGTGCTAGTGGTTTTCAGGGGAACACTGAAGCTTTCTTT
d_call: .; j_call: TRBJ1-1; clone_size: .; v_call: TRBV27; cdr3_aa: CASSPNPGGFGTEAFF; cdr3_nt: TGTGCCAGCAGTCCAAATCCGGGAGGATTTGGGACTGAAGCTTTCTTT